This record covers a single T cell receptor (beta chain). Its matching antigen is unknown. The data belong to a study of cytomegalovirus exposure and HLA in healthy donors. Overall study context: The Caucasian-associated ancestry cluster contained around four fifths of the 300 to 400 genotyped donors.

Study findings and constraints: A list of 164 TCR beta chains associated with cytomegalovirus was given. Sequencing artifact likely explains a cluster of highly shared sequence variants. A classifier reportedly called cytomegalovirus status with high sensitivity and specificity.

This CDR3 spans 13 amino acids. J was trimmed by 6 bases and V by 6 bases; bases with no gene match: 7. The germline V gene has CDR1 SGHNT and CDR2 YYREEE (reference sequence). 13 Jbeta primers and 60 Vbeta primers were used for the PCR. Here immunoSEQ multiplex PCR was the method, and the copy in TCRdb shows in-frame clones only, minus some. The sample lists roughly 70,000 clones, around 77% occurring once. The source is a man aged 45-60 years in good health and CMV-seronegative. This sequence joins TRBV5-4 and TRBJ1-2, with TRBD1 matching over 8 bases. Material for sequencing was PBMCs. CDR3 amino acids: CASTIGQGNGYTF. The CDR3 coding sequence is TGTGCCAGCACCATCGGACAGGGCAATGGCTACACCTTC. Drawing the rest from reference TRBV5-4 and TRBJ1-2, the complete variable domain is ETGVTQSPTHLIKTRGQQVTLRCSSQSGHNTVSWYQQALGQGPQFIFQYYREEENGRGNFPPRFSGLQFPNYSSELNVNALELDDSALYLCASTIGQGNGYTFGSGTRLTVV.